One sample yielded the 16 T cell receptor beta chains listed below, sequenced in a study of blood T cell repertoires in COVID-19. Sequenced by immunoSEQ multiplex PCR; TCRdb stores in-frame clones only, minus some. The sample gives approximately 190,000 clones, around four fifths of which show up once; roughly 14% is in the top ten. Sequencing was done on a sample of peripheral blood. The receptors derive from a young man with active or convalescent COVID-19.

The V and J genes are TRBV28 and TRBJ1-2, with 8 bases fitting TRBD1. Germline CDR1 is MDHEN and CDR2 is SYDVKM. The CDR3 length is 17 residues. V lost 3 bases to trimming and J lost 2 bases; unmatched junction nucleotides: 11. In DNA form, the CDR3 reads TGTGCCAGCAGTTTCCCTCCCGGGGACAGGTACAACTATGGCTACACCTTC. It encodes CASSFPPGDRYNYGYTF.

This sequence joins TRBV7-9 and TRBJ2-5, with TRBD1 matching 8 bases. With 5 bases clipped from V and 3 bases from J, the junction kept 11 bases outside the gene matches. This CDR3 comprises 16 residues. CDR1 is SEHNR, CDR2 FQNEAQ, per germline (reference sequence). The CDR3 is CASSGPDRGEKETQYF. DNA for the CDR3: TGTGCCAGCAGCGGCCCCGACAGGGGAGAGAAAGAGACCCAGTACTTC.

This sequence joins TRBV6-5 and TRBJ1-3, with a possible D match to TRBD1 (5 bases). Trimming left V 8 bases short and J 0 bases short, with 14 bases between. The CDR3 is 15 amino acids. Germline-derived CDR1 and CDR2 are MNHEY and SVGAGI. The CDR3 region is CASSSPDTSGNTIYF. CDR3 nucleotides: TGTGCCAGCTCTTCTCCGGACACCTCTGGAAACACCATATATTTT.

The rearrangement uses TRBV19 and TRBJ1-5; 9 bases are a match to TRBD1. The CDR3 loop spans 18 amino acids. V dropped 6 bases and J dropped 0; count of bases not matched to a gene: 12. In germline, CDR1 is LNHDA, CDR2 SQIVND (reference sequence). CDR3 protein: CASRSNRDRAGSNQPQHF. In DNA, the CDR3 is TGTGCCAGTAGATCTAACCGGGACAGGGCTGGTAGCAATCAGCCCCAGCATTTT.

The chain links TRBV13 to TRBJ2-7; 9 bases are a match to TRBD2. The CDR3 runs to 12 residues. Germline V gives CDR1 PRHDT, CDR2 FYEKMQ (reference sequence). V gave up 8 bases and J gave up 7 bases; unmatched junction bases: 6. The CDR3 protein is CASRPAGGEQYF. The CDR3 coding sequence is TGTGCCAGCCGTCCAGCGGGAGGTGAGCAGTACTTC. Based on the CDR3 plus reference TRBV13 and TRBJ2-7, the full variable domain is AAGVIQSPRHLIKEKRETATLKCYPIPRHDTVYWYQQGPGQDPQFLISFYEKMQSDKGSIPDRFSAQQFSDYHSELNMSSLELGDSALYFCASRPAGGEQYFGPGTRLTVT.

This chain uses TRBV7-2 with TRBJ2-1; weak D call: TRBD1 (6 bases). There are 15 residues in the CDR3. CDR1 SGHTA and CDR2 FQGNSA come from the germline V gene. The V and J ends lost 1 base and 4 bases respectively, with 11 bases between them. CDR3 in DNA: TGTGCCAGCAGCTTAGTACCAGGACAGTACAATGAGCAGTTCTTC. Translation gives CASSLVPGQYNEQFF.

The J gene is TRBJ2-1, the V gene TRBV27; 12 nucleotides align to TRBD2. Germline CDR1 and CDR2: MNHEY and SMNVEV (reference sequence). Trimming removed 5 bases from V and 2 bases from J; junction bases left unmatched: 7. The CDR3 covers 17 residues. This CDR3 reads CASSRGLAGLPYNEQFF. The CDR3 bases are TGTGCCAGCAGTCGCGGACTAGCGGGGCTACCCTACAATGAGCAGTTCTTC.

The sample holds a few counts of this clone. The chain combines TRBV19 with TRBJ1-5, with a weak D call TRBD1 (5 bases). The V end was cut by 0 bases, the J end by 4 bases, with 10 bases between. The CDR3 is made up of 15 amino acids. The germline gives CDR1 LNHDA, CDR2 SQIVND (reference sequence). CDR3 nucleotide sequence: TGTGCCAGTAGTATAGAGATAGGACAAAATCAGCCCCAGCATTTT. It encodes CASSIEIGQNQPQHF.

The genes are TRBV6-5 and TRBJ2-3; D unresolved. Germline CDR1 and CDR2: MNHEY and SVGAGI. V was pared by 4 bases and J by 4 bases, with 12 bases between. The CDR3 runs to 14 residues. This CDR3 is CASSSHLVPDTQYF. The CDR3 DNA reads TGTGCCAGCAGTTCCCACTTGGTTCCAGATACGCAGTATTTT.

The rearrangement links TRBV28 to TRBJ1-6, with D possibly TRBD1 on 6 matching bases. This CDR3 is built from 17 residues. Germline loops: CDR1 MDHEN, CDR2 SYDVKM. V dropped 6 bases and J dropped 0 bases, with 15 bases sitting between them. For the CDR3, the DNA is TGTGCCAGCAGCCTAGGGGGGGGGAGCTCCTATAATTCACCCCTCCACTTT. This gives the protein CASSLGGGSSYNSPLHF.

This chain's CDR3 is CASSRENEQYF. The CDR3 bases are TGTGCCAGCAGCCGCGAGAACGAGCAGTACTTC. This chain joins TRBV5-5 and TRBJ2-7; the D is unclear. The ends were cut back, 4 bases at V and 5 bases at J, with 7 bases in the middle. The length of the CDR3 is 11 residues. Germline CDR1 reads SGHKS; CDR2 reads YYEKEE (reference sequence).

Here the CDR3 reads CASSYGPGGNTGELFF. The CDR3 DNA follows: TGTGCCAGCAGTTACGGGCCAGGGGGCAACACCGGGGAGCTGTTTTTT. The gene calls are TRBV6-5 and TRBJ2-2; 8 bases agree with TRBD1. This CDR3 is built from 16 residues. V was clipped by 2 bases and J by 2 bases; unmatched bases: 4. Germline lookup yields CDR1 MNHEY and CDR2 SVGAGI.

The chain combines TRBV20-1 with TRBJ2-6; 8 bases fit TRBD1. The CDR3 has 16 amino acids. From germline, CDR1 is DFQATT and CDR2 SNEGSKA (reference sequence). V lost 3 bases to trimming and J lost 0 bases; unmatched junction nucleotides: 4. The CDR3 protein is CSASAQGGSGANVLTF. CDR3 nucleotides: TGCAGTGCTAGTGCACAGGGGGGCTCTGGGGCCAACGTCCTGACTTTC.

The chain joins TRBV7-2 to TRBJ2-7; 9 bases match TRBD1. V shed 1 base and J 6 bases; nucleotides not matched to a gene: 7. Per germline, CDR1 SGHTA and CDR2 FQGNSA. The CDR3 consists of 15 residues. CDR3 bases: TGTGCCAGCAGCTTAGGTGGGACAGGGATTGGCGAGCAGTACTTC. It specifies CASSLGGTGIGEQYF.

The table lists this clone with a few counts. This rearrangement joins TRBV4-1 to TRBJ2-5; possibly TRBD1 for D (6 bases). Germline lookup yields CDR1 MGHRA and CDR2 YSYEKL. The CDR3 runs 13 residues. V lost 4 bases to trimming and J lost 5 bases, with 11 bases between them. For the CDR3, the DNA is TGCGCCAGCAGCCTCGGACAGAGGGAGACCCAGTACTTC. Translating it yields CASSLGQRETQYF.

Note on this clone: At the DNA level, this CDR3 is encoded by other sequences in the same sample as well. The gene calls are TRBV3-1 (or the pseudogene TRBV3-2) and TRBJ2-3, with 10 bases fitting TRBD2. The germline V gene has CDR1 LGHDT and CDR2 YNNKEL (reference sequence). The J segment lost 1 base and the V segment lost 6 bases, leaving 4 bases of the junction unmatched. CDR3 length: 15 residues. CDR3 bases: TGTGCCAGCAGTCGACTAGCGGGCGGCACAGATACGCAGTATTTT. Residues: CASSRLAGGTDTQYF.